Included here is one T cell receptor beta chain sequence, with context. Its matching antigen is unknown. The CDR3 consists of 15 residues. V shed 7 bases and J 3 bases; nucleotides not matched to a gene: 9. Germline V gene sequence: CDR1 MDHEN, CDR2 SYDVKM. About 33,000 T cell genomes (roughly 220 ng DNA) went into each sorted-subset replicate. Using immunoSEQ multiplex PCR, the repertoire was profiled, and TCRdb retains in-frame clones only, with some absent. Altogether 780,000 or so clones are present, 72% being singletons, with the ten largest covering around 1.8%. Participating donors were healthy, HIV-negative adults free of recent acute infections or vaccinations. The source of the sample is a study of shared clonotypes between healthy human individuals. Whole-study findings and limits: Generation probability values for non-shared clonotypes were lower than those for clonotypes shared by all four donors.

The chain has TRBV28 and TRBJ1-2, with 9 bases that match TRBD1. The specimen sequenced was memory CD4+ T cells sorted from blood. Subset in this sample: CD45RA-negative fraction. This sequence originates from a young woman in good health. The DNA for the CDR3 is TGTGCCAGCAAAGCCACCGGGACAGGGTACTATGGCTACACCTTC. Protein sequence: CASKATGTGYYGYTF.